This entry concerns a single TCR beta chain. This specimen belongs to a study of blood T cell repertoires in COVID-19. CDR3 size: 16 residues. The germline V gene has CDR1 SNHLY and CDR2 FYNNEI. After removal of 7 bases from V and 0 bases from J, the junction contained 9 bases not matched to a gene. Method: immunoSEQ multiplex PCR; TCRdb's copy keeps in-frame clones and lacks some. This sample has tens of thousands of clones, with approximately 85% found just once. The sequenced material came from peripheral blood. This chain links TRBV2 with TRBJ1-5, with TRBD1 matching over 7 bases. The receptor's source is a human donor in a cohort sampled during active COVID-19. In DNA form, the CDR3 reads TGTGCCAGCAAGGGGGCAGCTTTTTATAGCAATCAGCCCCAGCATTTT. Translated: CASKGAAFYSNQPQHF.